This TCR beta chain was identified in a study of T cell changes during pregnancy in multiple sclerosis. Measured with immunoSEQ multiplex PCR; TCRdb has only the in-frame clones, and not every one. This sample has tens of thousands of clones, with about nine tenths found just once. This CDR3 region has 15 residues. Deletions cut 3 bases from V and 6 bases from J, with 17 bases between. Germline V CDR1 and CDR2: KGHSH, LQKENI. This sample comprised CD4+ T cells from peripheral blood mononuclear cells, obtained in the third trimester of pregnancy. This receptor was identified in a female donor with multiple sclerosis, enrolled in a pregnancy study. V usage is TRBV18 and J usage is TRBJ1-2, with D possibly TRBD1 on 6 matching bases. The CDR3 DNA reads as TGTGCCAGCTCACCTACAGGGTTAAGGTTGGATGGCTACACCTTC. It codes for CASSPTGLRLDGYTF. Combining the CDR3 with reference TRBV18 and TRBJ1-2 gives the whole variable domain NAGVMQNPRHLVRRRGQEARLRCSPMKGHSHVYWYRQLPEEGLKFMVYLQKENIIDESGMPKERFSAEFPKEGPSILRIQQVVRGDSAAYFCASSPTGLRLDGYTFGSGTRLTVV.